This T cell receptor (beta chain) was retrieved from a study of blood T cell repertoires in COVID-19. Study-wide background: PBMCs, B-cell-depleted T cells, or T cells were the source of the cDNA or gDNA that made up the material.

V was cut by 6 bases and J by 8 bases, with 13 bases left in between. There are 12 residues in the CDR3. CDR1 is MDHEN, CDR2 SYDVKM, per germline. As originally analysed: Nucleated cell number was recorded as an estimate derived from reference gene primer amplification. This table comes from immunoSEQ multiplex PCR, and its TCRdb copy is limited to in-frame clones, with some not included. That table supplies the V and J calls and clone size; D and trimming were determined from the DNA. The sample has roughly 330,000 clones, around 89% seen once. The origin of this receptor is a woman in her 50s with active or convalescent COVID-19. The V call is TRBV28, the J call TRBJ1-2; D remains unclear. The sample taken for sequencing was peripheral blood. The CDR3 spells CASRRGSGGYTF. In DNA, the CDR3 is TGTGCCAGCAGAAGAGGCAGTGGAGGCTACACCTTC.